These T cell receptor beta chains were read from a single sample in a study of blood T cells in healthy people across ages. TCRdb fed the 5' RACE reads into MiXCR, producing one record per CDR3 protein. This table has fewer than 2 million distinct CDR3 sequences, 39% appearing once. The sample was blood. The receptors here all came from a human donor in good health. The CDR3 runs from the conserved cysteine through the conserved F or W. Each record gives: D gene, V gene, clone size, J gene, CDR3 protein, CDR3 DNA. A D gene is named only where the DNA matches it firmly. Only part of the rows carry a size: once, few, many, or a class if the clone is expanded.

>TRBD2|TRBV6-2/TRBV6-3|few|TRBJ2-1
CASSSGTSKNLGEQFF
TGTGCCAGCAGTTCTGGGACTAGCAAAAACTTGGGGGAGCAGTTCTTC
>TRBD2|TRBV10-2|few|TRBJ2-1
CASQGLAGNEQFF
TGCGCCAGCCAAGGACTAGCGGGGAATGAGCAGTTCTTC
>TRBD2|TRBV7-2|NA|TRBJ2-6
CASNLARGGAGANVLTF
TGTGCCAGCAACTTAGCCCGGGGGGGCGCGGGGGCCAACGTCCTGACTTTC
>NA|TRBV2|NA|TRBJ2-1
CASSEAEDGNSYNEQFF
TGTGCCAGCAGTGAAGCAGAGGACGGGAACTCCTACAATGAGCAGTTCTTC
>NA|TRBV7-2|NA|TRBJ1-3
CASSWGVGSGNTIYF
TGTGCCAGCAGCTGGGGCGTCGGGTCTGGAAACACCATATATTTT
>TRBD1|TRBV19|few|TRBJ2-7
CASRSYRTGNLEQYF
TGTGCCAGTAGGTCTTACAGGACAGGGAACCTCGAGCAGTACTTC
>TRBD2|TRBV5-1|NA|TRBJ2-1
CASSWGTSGGNNEQFF
TGCGCCAGCAGCTGGGGGACTAGCGGGGGGAACAATGAGCAGTTCTTC
>TRBD2|TRBV3-1|NA|TRBJ2-7
CASSQELPSGESSYEQYF
TGTGCCAGCAGCCAAGAACTCCCTAGCGGGGAGAGCTCCTACGAGCAGTACTTC
>TRBD1|TRBV12-5|NA|TRBJ1-5
CASGLTYRDRVNQPQHF
TGTGCTAGTGGTTTGACGTACCGGGACAGGGTCAATCAGCCCCAGCATTTT
>TRBD2|TRBV10-3|NA|TRBJ2-1
CAVRAGGSYNEQFF
TGTGCCGTACGAGCGGGGGGGTCCTACAATGAGCAGTTCTTC
>NA|TRBV2|NA|TRBJ2-1
CASNRAGENEQFF
TGTGCCAGCAACCGGGCTGGGGAGAATGAGCAGTTCTTC
>NA|TRBV12-3/TRBV12-4|NA|TRBJ2-7
CASDGGRAGEQYF
TGTGCCAGCGACGGCGGCAGGGCGGGCGAGCAGTACTTC
>NA|TRBV20-1|NA|TRBJ2-1
CSAREGASYNEQFF
TGCAGTGCTAGAGAGGGGGCATCTTACAATGAGCAGTTCTTC
>TRBD1|TRBV5-1|NA|TRBJ2-1
CASGYSGGDEQFF
TGCGCCAGCGGATACTCAGGGGGCGATGAGCAGTTCTTC
>TRBD1|TRBV20-1|NA|TRBJ2-7
CSPRQGGEIQYF
TGCAGTCCCCGACAGGGGGGCGAGATCCAGTACTTC
>NA|TRBV29-1|NA|TRBJ1-4
CSVGLWREKLFF
TGCAGCGTTGGCCTATGGAGGGAAAAACTGTTTTTT
>NA|TRBV4-1|NA|TRBJ1-2
CASSQSITIYGYTF
TGCGCCAGCAGCCAGTCAATTACCATCTATGGCTACACCTTC